The rows below give T cell receptor beta chains drawn from one sample of a study of blood T cell repertoires in COVID-19. Method: immunoSEQ multiplex PCR; TCRdb's copy keeps in-frame clones and lacks some. The sample gives approximately 130,000 clones, 86% of which show up once; 15% to 20% is in the top ten. The sample comprised peripheral blood. The receptors here all came from a woman aged 50 to 65 who had recovered from COVID-19. Both conserved end residues are part of each CDR3. Fields, in order: clone size, D gene, J gene, V gene, CDR3 DNA, CDR3 protein. A D gene is named only where the DNA matches it firmly. For some rows the clone size is stated as once, few or many, or as a class when expanded; others skip it.

once | NA | TRBJ1-2 | TRBV15 | TGTGCCACCAGTTCTATCCGGGACAATCGGGGAGGCTACACCTTC | CATSSIRDNRGGYTF
NA | TRBD2 | TRBJ2-1 | TRBV6-6 | TGTGCCAGCATTAAAGGATCGAGCGGGATGTTCAATGAGCAGTTCTTC | CASIKGSSGMFNEQFF
NA | TRBD2 | TRBJ2-3 | TRBV11-3 | TGTGCCAGCAGCCCCCGGGATGGGCGGGAGGGCCACGTTACGCAGTATTTT | CASSPRDGREGHVTQYF
once | TRBD1 | TRBJ1-1 | TRBV11-2 | TGTGCCAGCAGCAGAAACCGGGACAGCGCTTTCTTT | CASSRNRDSAFF
NA | NA | TRBJ1-2 | TRBV6-5 | TGTGCCAGCAGTTACTCGAGCGCAGGGTCGGACTATGGCTACACCTTC | CASSYSSAGSDYGYTF
NA | NA | TRBJ1-2 | TRBV7-9 | TGTGCCAGCAGTTCCGCGGAGGTCCTGGATGGCTACACCTTC | CASSSAEVLDGYTF
few | TRBD1 | TRBJ1-4 | TRBV15 | TGTGCCACCAGTCCGGGACAGGCCCCCGAAGGTGAAAAACTGTTTTTT | CATSPGQAPEGEKLFF
NA | NA | TRBJ1-2 | TRBV9 | TGTGCCAGCAGCGTAGGGCAGGGGTTATATGGCTACACCTTC | CASSVGQGLYGYTF
NA | TRBD1 | TRBJ2-2 | TRBV30 | TGTGCCTGGAAATTCGGGACAGGGCCCACCGGGGAGCTGTTTTTT | CAWKFGTGPTGELFF
NA | TRBD1 | TRBJ1-2 | TRBV29-1 | TGCAGTGCGGGACAGGGTGACTATGGCTACACCTTC | CSAGQGDYGYTF
NA | NA | TRBJ1-5 | TRBV27 | TGTGCCAGCAGTCCGCAAGAACGGGGAGGGGATCAGCCCCAGCATTTT | CASSPQERGGDQPQHF
NA | NA | TRBJ1-2 | TRBV21-1 | TGTGCCAGCAGCAAAGAGGGCTTCGACAGGGGGCAGGGCTACACCTTC | CASSKEGFDRGQGYTF
few | TRBD2 | TRBJ2-2 | TRBV6-2/TRBV6-3 | TGTGCCAGCAGTTACTTGCCTAGCGGAGAGGGCGGGGAGCTGTTTTTT | CASSYLPSGEGGELFF
once | NA | TRBJ1-5 | TRBV2 | TGTGCCAGCCGACCGGCAGGAGGGGATCAGCCCCAGCATTTT | CASRPAGGDQPQHF
NA | NA | TRBJ2-1 | TRBV9 | TGTGCCAGCAGCGTGACGGGCGGGACTTTTTTTCACGGGGAGCAGTTCTTC | CASSVTGGTFFHGEQFF
NA | TRBD2 | TRBJ2-7 | TRBV15 | TGTGCCACCAGCAGAGAGGGACTAGCGGGAACGTACGAGCAGTACTTC | CATSREGLAGTYEQYF
NA | NA | TRBJ1-5 | TRBV7-9 | TGTGCCAGCAGCTTAGCACAGGCCCCAGGGCAGCCCCAGCATTTT | CASSLAQAPGQPQHF
NA | NA | TRBJ1-1 | TRBV14 | TGTGCCAGCAGCCCCCGACAGGCTTTGAACACTGAAGCTTTCTTT | CASSPRQALNTEAFF
NA | NA | TRBJ2-7 | TRBV5-1 | TGCGCCAGCAGCTTGGAGGCAGGCCGCTACGAGCAGTACTTC | CASSLEAGRYEQYF
NA | NA | TRBJ2-1 | TRBV6-5 | TGTGCCAGCAGTTACGGTTTCTGGAGCTCCTACAATGAGCAGTTCTTC | CASSYGFWSSYNEQFF
NA | NA | TRBJ2-4 | TRBV11-2 | TGTGCCAGCAGCCCCTCCCTAGCCAAAAACATTCAGTACTTC | CASSPSLAKNIQYF
NA | TRBD1 | TRBJ2-2 | TRBV5-4 | TGTGCCAGCAGCTTGGGACAGGGGGCGAACACCGGGGAGCTGTTTTTT | CASSLGQGANTGELFF
NA | TRBD1 | TRBJ2-6 | TRBV5-4 | TGTGCCAGCAGCTCCGGGACAGGGTTTTCTGGGGCCAACGTCCTGACTTTC | CASSSGTGFSGANVLTF
NA | NA | TRBJ2-3 | TRBV7-2 | TGTGCCAGCAGCGGCCGGGTCATGAACTTGGCAGATACGCAGTATTTT | CASSGRVMNLADTQYF
NA | TRBD2 | TRBJ2-7 | TRBV5-5 | TGTGCCAGCAGCCTAACTAGCGGGAGGATTTACGAGCAGTACTTC | CASSLTSGRIYEQYF
NA | TRBD1 | TRBJ2-7 | TRBV5-4 | TGTGCCAGCAGCTTGGCCGGGACAGGGGGCTACGAGCAGTACTTC | CASSLAGTGGYEQYF
NA | NA | TRBJ1-6 | TRBV6-6 | TGTGCCAGCCGAGGGGAGGCAAATAATTCACCCCTCCACTTT | CASRGEANNSPLHF
NA | TRBD1 | TRBJ2-2 | TRBV6-1 | TGTGCCAGCAGGGAAGGGGGCGACACCGGGGAGCTGTTTTTT | CASREGGDTGELFF
NA | NA | TRBJ1-5 | TRBV5-8 | TGTGCCAGCAGCTTAGGTCCCTTCAGGGCTGTGTATAGCAATCAGCCCCAGCATTTT | CASSLGPFRAVYSNQPQHF
NA | NA | TRBJ1-3 | TRBV30 | TGTGCCTGGAGTGTTAACGGTAGAAACACCATATATTTT | CAWSVNGRNTIYF
NA | NA | TRBJ2-4 | TRBV18 | TGTGCCAGCTCCCAGACCTTGACAGGAGGAAGTGACATTCAGTACTTC | CASSQTLTGGSDIQYF
NA | NA | TRBJ1-1 | TRBV29-1 | TGCAGCGTTACTGCGGGATGGGGGATGAACACTGAAGCTTTCTTT | CSVTAGWGMNTEAFF
NA | NA | TRBJ1-2 | TRBV5-1 | TGCGCCAGCAGCTTAGGGGGTGACTATGGCTACACCTTC | CASSLGGDYGYTF
once | TRBD1 | TRBJ2-7 | TRBV7-3 | TGTGCCAGCAGCTTAACCCCGGGACAGGGTTACGAGCAGTACTTC | CASSLTPGQGYEQYF
NA | NA | TRBJ1-2 | TRBV7-2 | TGTGCCAGCAGCTTAGGAGTCTATGGCTACACCTTC | CASSLGVYGYTF
NA | NA | TRBJ2-5 | TRBV15 | TGTGCCACCAGCAGAGATCGAAACAGCGGAGGAGAGACCCAGTACTTC | CATSRDRNSGGETQYF
few | NA | TRBJ2-1 | TRBV3-1/TRBV3-2 | TGTGCCAGCAGCGCCTACGCGGCCTACAATGAGCAGTTCTTC | CASSAYAAYNEQFF
NA | NA | TRBJ2-3 | TRBV11-3 | TGTGCCAGCAGCTCCAGGGGAACCACAGATACGCAGTATTTT | CASSSRGTTDTQYF
NA | NA | TRBJ2-7 | TRBV6-5 | TGTGCCAGCACCCTCCAGGTCCCCTACGAGCAGTACTTC | CASTLQVPYEQYF
NA | TRBD1 | TRBJ1-1 | TRBV5-6 | TGTGCCAGCGGATTCTCCGGGACAGGGGGTGTTGAAGCTTTCTTT | CASGFSGTGGVEAFF
NA | TRBD1 | TRBJ2-5 | TRBV18 | TGTGCCAGCTCACGGGGACAGGGTTCGGGAGAGACCCAGTACTTC | CASSRGQGSGETQYF
once | NA | TRBJ1-2 | TRBV5-1 | TGCGCCAGCACGGACCCAGGGTCAGGGGGCTACACCTTC | CASTDPGSGGYTF
NA | TRBD2 | TRBJ2-1 | TRBV5-1 | TGCGCCAGCAGCGGGGGGGACGACTATAACAATGAGCAGTTCTTC | CASSGGDDYNNEQFF
NA | NA | TRBJ2-7 | TRBV10-3 | TGTGCCATCAGCCTACTACCCTACGAGCAGTACTTC | CAISLLPYEQYF
few | NA | TRBJ2-2 | TRBV30 | TGTGCCTGGACCCCTCAGTGGACCGGGGAGCTGTTTTTT | CAWTPQWTGELFF
NA | TRBD1 | TRBJ1-1 | TRBV18 | TGTGCCAGCTCACCCTGGACAGGGGCGAACACTGAAGCTTTCTTT | CASSPWTGANTEAFF